This T cell receptor beta chain was captured by sequencing in a study of beta chain features in type 1 diabetes. Germline V gene lookup returns CDR1 LGHNA and CDR2 YSLEER. Germline trimming cut 2 bases from V and 5 bases from J; bases unmatched to any gene: 5. The CDR3 consists of 15 residues. Every bit of the isolated RNA underwent reverse transcription, so sequencing read expressed TCRB transcripts. Some clones are missing from TCRdb's copy, which holds only in-frame ones; the method was immunoSEQ multiplex PCR. The data hold roughly 300,000 clones, with less than 9.5% observed a single time. This clone showed up just a few times.

The sequenced material came from central memory CD4+ T cells from blood. This sequence originates from a woman in her late teens or twenties in good health. This sequence joins TRBV4-3 and TRBJ2-1, with 8 bases identical to TRBD1. The DNA for the CDR3 is TGCGCCAGCAGCCAAAGGACAGGGACAAACAATGAGCAGTTCTTC. This sequence encodes CASSQRTGTNNEQFF.